This T cell receptor beta chain was found in a study of cytomegalovirus exposure and HLA in healthy donors. The study, taken as a whole, reports: Most of the TCR beta V segments (in an earlier analysis) were productive either about 87% or about 30% of the time.

In regard to this clone: The antigen is not known.

PCR involved 60 Vbeta and 13 Jbeta primers. The repertoire was sequenced with immunoSEQ multiplex PCR; TCRdb's copy has only in-frame clones and lacks some. The repertoire holds about 180,000 clones, roughly 80% seen once, with 1.1% to 1.5% in the top ten. This receptor was identified in a girl aged 10 to 17 in good health and CMV-seropositive. The specimen sequenced was PBMCs.

The CDR3 DNA reads TGCGCCAGCAGCCCAGGACAGGGCGTCTACGAGCAGTACTTC. Encoded protein: CASSPGQGVYEQYF. The rearrangement links TRBV5-1 to TRBJ2-7; 8 nucleotides line up with TRBD1. With V trimmed by 4 bases and J by 3 bases, 6 bases remained unmatched. CDR1 and CDR2 (germline): SGHRS, YFSETQ. This CDR3 has 14 amino acids.